This T cell receptor beta chain was observed in a study of beta chain features in type 1 diabetes. In the study overall: All samples together contributed 107,917,701 sorted cells for examination.

One heparinised blood draw averaging about 116 mL was given by each donor. Every isolated RNA sample was fully reverse transcribed, so sequencing captured expressed TCRB transcripts. Sequencing was performed with immunoSEQ multiplex PCR; in TCRdb, only in-frame clones are kept and a portion is missing. The sample records around 300,000 clones, approximately 16% being singletons. As for this clone: Its target is not known.

The CDR3 spans 15 residues. Per the germline V gene, CDR1 is SNHLY and CDR2 is FYNNEI. V gave up 6 bases and J gave up 5 bases; unmatched junction bases: 9. The study's findings and limits: A potential influence of HLA type upon TCRB rearrangement remained unresolved herein. Shorter TCRB CDR3s, moderately but significantly so, were found in Type 1 diabetes patients in all four CD4+ subsets.

The chain is built from TRBV2 and TRBJ1-1, with 10 bases aligning to TRBD1. The specimen was naive CD4+ T cells from blood. The TCR comes from a man between 18 and 35 years old with type 1 diabetes. CDR3 in amino acids: CASRLRTGGITEAFF. CDR3 coding DNA: TGTGCCAGCAGACTAAGGACAGGGGGAATAACTGAAGCTTTCTTT.